This T cell receptor (beta chain) was sequenced in a study of T-cell reconstitution after alpha-beta-depleted transplantation in children (dated by TCRdb to the mid-2010s). Regarding the study in general: Using TCR repertoire profiling, the study quantitatively followed how T-cell immune reconstitution unfolded in children after TCRalphabeta/CD19-depleted allogeneic hematopoietic cell transplantation. Broad study findings and their caveats: The high TCRbeta diversity at day 60 in some patients was ascribed to recipient T cells and intrathymic progenitors that had survived conditioning. About two months after transplant, the apparently early recovery of alphabetaT-cell counts reportedly depended on just several hundred clones that had expanded rapidly and came from non-depleted graft cells. Hyperexpanded clone frequencies declined over subsequent months; after one year, T-cell counts and TCRbeta diversity were mostly attributed to newly produced T cells.

CDR1 SGDLS and CDR2 YYNGEE were looked up in the germline V gene. The trim is 2 bases for V and 0 bases for J, with a gap of 9 bases between the germline ends. The CDR3 numbers 15 residues from cysteine through phenylalanine. The DNA shown is the 45-base CDR3, in frame from base 1. The sample's treatment or condition, from its label and the paper: allogeneic hematopoietic cell transplantation with graft depleted of TCRalphabeta T cells and CD19 B cells. Transplant recipients were children who received TCRalphabeta/CD19-depleted allogeneic hematopoietic cell grafts. Library generation was performed with PCR. Sequencing relied on an Illumina HiSeq 2500. TCR libraries were prepared with molecular barcoding, using unique molecular identifiers to normalize TCRbeta repertoire quantification. TCRdb reprocessing: public reads trimmed at Q25 with fastp, clones called with MiXCR, in-frame beta chains kept. Merged by CDR3 protein, the rows form single entries marked with the most common genes and DNA. The sample table contains 250,000 to 400,000 distinct CDR3 sequences; only one count was recorded for around 25% of them. Approximately 11% of the sample lies in the top ten.

A few counts support this clonotype. The specificity of this receptor is unknown. Base-call qualities are not available, and no considerably larger clone is one nucleotide away. This sequence originates from a male patient younger than 18 who had a stem cell transplant for acute lymphoblastic leukemia, so the T cells may come from the graft donor. The rearrangement joined TRBV9 to TRBJ2-1; TRBD2 might be the D gene, on 6 matching bases. Sequencing was performed on PBMCs, mostly from graft donor cells, taken 180 days after TCRalphabeta/CD19-depleted stem cell transplant. The sequence in DNA is TGTGCCAGCAGCGTGAGCGGGCACTCCTACAATGAGCAGTTCTTC. It encodes CASSVSGHSYNEQFF.